This T cell receptor (beta chain) is from a study of beta chain features in type 1 diabetes. Study-level results: The naive, central memory and Treg TCRB repertoires showed an apparent similarity that was greater among patients than among healthy donors. Among patients with Type 1 diabetes, TCRB CDR3s were moderately but significantly shorter in every one of the four CD4+ subsets.

What was sequenced were expressed TCRB transcripts, since all of the isolated RNA had been reverse transcribed. Profiled with immunoSEQ multiplex PCR; TCRdb holds only in-frame clones, not every one. This table has 630,000 or so clones, around 15% appearing once. Germline V gene data show CDR1 as SGHNT and CDR2 as YYREEE (reference sequence). This CDR3 region has 15 residues. Trimming cost V 3 bases and J 7 bases, with 17 bases left between them. This clone was seen only a few times. The antigen is unknown. This receptor was obtained from a man aged 18 to 29 with type 1 diabetes. The chain employs TRBV5-4 and TRBJ2-1; D assignment may be TRBD1 or TRBD2 (9 bases each). Sequencing was performed on naive CD4+ T cells from blood. DNA for the CDR3: TGTGCCAGCAGCTCTGCTAGCGGGACAGGGAATGAGCAGTTCTTC. It is translated as CASSSASGTGNEQFF.